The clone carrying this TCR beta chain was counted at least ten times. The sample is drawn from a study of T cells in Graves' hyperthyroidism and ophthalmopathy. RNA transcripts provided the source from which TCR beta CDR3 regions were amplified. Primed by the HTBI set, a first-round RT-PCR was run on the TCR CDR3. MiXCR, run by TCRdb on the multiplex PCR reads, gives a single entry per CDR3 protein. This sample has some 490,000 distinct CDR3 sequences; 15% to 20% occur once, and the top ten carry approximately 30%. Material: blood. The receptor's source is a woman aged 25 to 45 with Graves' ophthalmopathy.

The CDR3 region is CASSATSGGVQPQHF. The CDR3 DNA is TGTGCCAGCAGTGCAACTTCAGGGGGCGTTCAGCCCCAGCATTTT. The V and J genes are TRBV6-1 and TRBJ1-5, with 8 bases identical to TRBD1. V trimming: 4 bases; J trimming: 6 bases; junction bases outside the gene matches: 8. From germline, CDR1 is MNHNS and CDR2 SASEGT. The CDR3 extends over 15 amino acids.